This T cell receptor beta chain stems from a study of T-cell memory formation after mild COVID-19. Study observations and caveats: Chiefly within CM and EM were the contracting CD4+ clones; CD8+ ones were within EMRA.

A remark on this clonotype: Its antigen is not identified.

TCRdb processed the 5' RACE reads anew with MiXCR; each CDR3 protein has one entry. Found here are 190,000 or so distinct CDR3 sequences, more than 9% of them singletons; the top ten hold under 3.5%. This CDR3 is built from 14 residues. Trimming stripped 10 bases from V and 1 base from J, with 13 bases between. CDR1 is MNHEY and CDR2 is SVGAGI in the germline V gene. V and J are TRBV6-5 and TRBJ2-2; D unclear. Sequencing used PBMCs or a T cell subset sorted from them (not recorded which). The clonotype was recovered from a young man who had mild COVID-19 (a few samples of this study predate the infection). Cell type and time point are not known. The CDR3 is CATPKRRNTGELFF. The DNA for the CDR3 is TGTGCCACCCCAAAACGCAGGAACACCGGGGAGCTGTTTTTT.